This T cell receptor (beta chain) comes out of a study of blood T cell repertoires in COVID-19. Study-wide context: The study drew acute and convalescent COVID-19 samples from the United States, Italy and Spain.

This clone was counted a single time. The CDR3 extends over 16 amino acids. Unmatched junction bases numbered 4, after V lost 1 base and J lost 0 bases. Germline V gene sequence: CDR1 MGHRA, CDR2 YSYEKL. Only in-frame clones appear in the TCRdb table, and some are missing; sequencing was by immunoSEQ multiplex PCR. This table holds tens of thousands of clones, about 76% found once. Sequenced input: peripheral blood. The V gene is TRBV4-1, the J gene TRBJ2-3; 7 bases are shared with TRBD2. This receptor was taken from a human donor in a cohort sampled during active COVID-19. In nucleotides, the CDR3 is TGCGCCAGCAGCCAAGGACTAGCTACTAGCACAGATACGCAGTATTTT. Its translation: CASSQGLATSTDTQYF.